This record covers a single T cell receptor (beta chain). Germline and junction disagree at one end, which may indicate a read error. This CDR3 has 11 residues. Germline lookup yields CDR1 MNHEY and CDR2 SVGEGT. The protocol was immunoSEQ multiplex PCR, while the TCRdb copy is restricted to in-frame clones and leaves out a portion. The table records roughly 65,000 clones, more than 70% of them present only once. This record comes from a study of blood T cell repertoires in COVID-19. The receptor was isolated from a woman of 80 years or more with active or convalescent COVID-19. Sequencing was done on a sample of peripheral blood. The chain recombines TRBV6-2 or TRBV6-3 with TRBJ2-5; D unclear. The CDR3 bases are TGTGCCAGCAGTTACCAGGAGACCCAGTACTTC. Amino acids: CASSYQETQYF.